This T cell receptor beta chain was sequenced in a study of cytomegalovirus exposure and HLA in healthy donors. Findings and caveats of the study: Association of 16,951 TCR beta sequences with HLA alleles was found at 0.05 false discovery rate in a later analysis. Several V segments, TRBV6-2 and TRBV6-3 among them, could not be told apart and were dropped. TCR beta chains associated with HLA were, in a later analysis, more clonally expanded than equally common others.

Nominally healthy donors were sampled, though unrecorded immune exposures were likely. This clone was detected only a few times. Its antigen is not identified. A multiplex PCR was run with 60 Vbeta primers and 13 Jbeta primers. Repertoires were generated with immunoSEQ multiplex PCR, while TCRdb's copy carries only in-frame clones and drops some. The table includes roughly 140,000 clones, around 75% detected once. The ends were cut back, 2 bases at V and 6 bases at J, with 13 bases in the middle. The germline gives CDR1 MNHNS, CDR2 SASEGT. The CDR3 consists of 14 residues. The TCR sequence derives from a woman in her 30s in good health and CMV-seronegative. Input material: PBMCs. The chain has TRBV6-1 and TRBJ1-2, with TRBD1 as a possible D gene (5 bases). CDR3 amino acids: CASSEFGRVDGYTF. The CDR3 DNA is TGTGCCAGCAGTGAATTCGGCAGGGTCGATGGCTACACCTTC.